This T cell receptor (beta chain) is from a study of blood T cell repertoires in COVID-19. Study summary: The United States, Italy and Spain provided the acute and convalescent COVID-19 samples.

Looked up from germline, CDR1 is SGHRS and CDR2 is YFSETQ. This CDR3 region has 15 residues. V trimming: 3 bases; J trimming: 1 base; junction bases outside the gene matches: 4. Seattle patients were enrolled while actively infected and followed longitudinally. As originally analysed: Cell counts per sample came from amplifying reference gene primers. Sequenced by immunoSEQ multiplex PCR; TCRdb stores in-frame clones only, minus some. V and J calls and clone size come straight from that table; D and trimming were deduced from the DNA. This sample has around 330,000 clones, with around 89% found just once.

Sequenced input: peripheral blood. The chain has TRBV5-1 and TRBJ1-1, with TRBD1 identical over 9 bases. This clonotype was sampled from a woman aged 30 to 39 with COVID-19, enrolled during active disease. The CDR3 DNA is TGCGCCAGCAGCTCGCTGACAGGGGGGAACACTGAAGCTTTCTTT. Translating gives CASSSLTGGNTEAFF.